This entry lists 28 T cell receptor beta chains sequenced from one sample in a study of blood T cell repertoires in COVID-19. Sequencing was performed with immunoSEQ multiplex PCR; in TCRdb, only in-frame clones are kept and a portion is missing. In the table there are 55,000 to 65,000 clones, about 90% of which are singletons. Sequenced: peripheral blood. Receptors originate from a man aged 60-69 years with acute or convalescent COVID-19.

The rearrangement uses TRBV30 and TRBJ1-1; D possibly corresponds to TRBD1 (5 bases). Germline V gives CDR1 GTSNPN, CDR2 SVGIG (reference sequence). Trimming cost V 1 base and J 0 bases, with 12 bases left between them. CDR3 size: 15 residues. In DNA, the CDR3 is TGTGCCTGGAGTGGAACAGGACCCATGAACACTGAAGCTTTCTTT. Encoded protein: CAWSGTGPMNTEAFF.

This clone was seen a single time. Other DNA sequences in this sample translate to the same CDR3. The CDR3 DNA reads as TGTGCCAGCAGCGTAGTCGGGCAGGGGAACACTGAAGCTTTCTTT. This sequence encodes CASSVVGQGNTEAFF. This chain uses TRBV9 with TRBJ1-1; possible D gene TRBD1, 5 bases. Germline CDR1 is SGDLS and CDR2 is YYNGEE. The CDR3 spans 15 residues. Trimming removed 0 bases from V and 1 base from J, with 10 bases in between.

There are a few counts of this clone. The chain links TRBV5-1 to TRBJ1-3; 9 nucleotides align to TRBD1. This CDR3 spans 15 amino acids. CDR1 is SGHRS and CDR2 is YFSETQ in the germline V gene. V was pared by 3 bases and J by 4 bases, with 5 bases of the junction left unmatched. Here the CDR3 reads CASSSRTGDGNTIYF. Written as DNA, the CDR3 is TGCGCCAGCAGCTCCCGGACAGGGGACGGAAACACCATATATTTT. Variable domain in full (rest from reference TRBV5-1 and TRBJ1-3): KAGVTQTPRYLIKTRGQQVTLSCSPISGHRSVSWYQQTPGQGLQFLFEYFSETQRNKGNFPGRFSGRQFSNSRSEMNVSTLELGDSALYLCASSSRTGDGNTIYFGEGSWLTVV.

This rearrangement joins TRBV6-6 to TRBJ1-1; D gene uncertain. Germline V gene sequence: CDR1 MNHNY, CDR2 SVGAGI (reference sequence). CDR3 size: 12 residues. V was trimmed by 5 bases and J by 1 base, leaving 5 bases between them. The CDR3 sequence: CASSNRNTEAFF. DNA of the CDR3: TGTGCCAGCAGTAACAGGAACACTGAAGCTTTCTTT.

This chain joins TRBV7-8 and TRBJ2-2; D not resolved. The CDR3 extends over 14 amino acids. Trimming took off 1 base at V and 4 bases at J, with 7 bases between the two ends. CDR1 and CDR2 (germline): SGHVS, FQNEAQ. The CDR3 spells CASSLVTSTGELFF. CDR3 in DNA: TGTGCCAGCAGCTTAGTCACATCCACCGGGGAGCTGTTTTTT.

The J gene is TRBJ2-1, the V gene TRBV5-1; D is perhaps TRBD2 (6 bases). The V end lost 0 bases, the J end lost 2 bases, and 15 bases lay between the germline ends. Per the germline V gene, CDR1 is SGHRS and CDR2 is YFSETQ. This CDR3 has 17 amino acids. The CDR3 loop reads CASSLVLQGGAYNEQFF. As DNA, the CDR3 is TGCGCCAGCAGCTTGGTCCTCCAGGGCGGGGCCTACAATGAGCAGTTCTTC.

The chain links TRBV19 to TRBJ2-7, with D possibly matching TRBD2 (5 bases). CDR3 length equals 14 residues. Germline lookup yields CDR1 LNHDA and CDR2 SQIVND (reference sequence). V lost 8 bases to trimming and J lost 5 bases, with 19 bases between them. CDR3 amino acids: CASGPDPTKHEQYF. CDR3 sequence (DNA): TGTGCCAGTGGTCCGGACCCGACTAAGCACGAGCAGTACTTC.

The chain carries TRBV9 and TRBJ2-7; D is unclear. V lost 0 bases, J lost 0 bases, and 4 bases lay in between. Looked up from germline, CDR1 is SGDLS and CDR2 is YYNGEE. This CDR3 contains 13 residues. CDR3: CASSVALSYEQYF. The CDR3, as DNA: TGTGCCAGCAGCGTAGCCCTCTCCTACGAGCAGTACTTC.

V is TRBV7-8 and J is TRBJ1-2, with 8 nucleotides matching TRBD1. The CDR3 is 13 residues long. The germline V gene encodes CDR1 SGHVS and CDR2 FQNEAQ. Losses at the gene ends were 4 bases for V and 8 bases for J; bases not matched to a gene: 6. The CDR3 is CASSYRQGNGYTF. The CDR3 DNA follows: TGTGCCAGCAGCTACAGACAGGGGAACGGCTACACCTTC.

The J gene is TRBJ1-1, the V gene TRBV6-2 or TRBV6-3; D not certain. The V end was cut by 2 bases, the J end by 5 bases, with 6 bases between. CDR1 is MNHEY and CDR2 is SVGEGT in the germline V gene. This CDR3 contains 12 residues. The CDR3 region is CASSYEGTEAFF. In DNA form, the CDR3 reads TGTGCCAGCAGTTACGAGGGTACTGAAGCTTTCTTT.

The V gene is TRBV7-3, the J gene TRBJ2-3; perhaps TRBD2 as D (6 bases). The CDR3 contains 13 residues. Germline-derived CDR1 and CDR2 are SGHTA and FQGTGA. Trimming took 6 bases from V and 5 from J, leaving 12 bases between them. This CDR3 reads CASSAGRVDTQYF. The DNA for the CDR3 is TGTGCCAGCAGTGCGGGACGGGTAGATACGCAGTATTTT.

This chain joins TRBV5-1 and TRBJ2-7; possible D gene TRBD1, 5 bases. V shed 0 bases and J shed 3 bases, with 7 bases lying between them. CDR3 length equals 13 residues. Per the germline V gene, CDR1 is SGHRS and CDR2 is YFSETQ. CDR3 amino acids: CASSLDQGYEQYF. As DNA, the CDR3 is TGCGCCAGCAGCTTGGACCAGGGCTACGAGCAGTACTTC.

Here the CDR3 reads CASSLVSIRPPLSKKLFF. The CDR3 DNA sequence: TGTGCCAGCAGCTTAGTTAGTATCCGCCCGCCCCTTAGTAAAAAACTGTTTTTT. The chain has TRBV7-2 and TRBJ1-4; D is unclear. Germline V gene data show CDR1 as SGHTA and CDR2 as FQGNSA. CDR3 length: 18 residues. V was clipped by 1 base and J by 9 bases, with 24 bases between them.

The chain couples TRBV30 to TRBJ1-1, with D possibly TRBD1 on 6 matching bases. This CDR3 contains 12 residues. The germline gives CDR1 GTSNPN, CDR2 SVGIG (reference sequence). Between the trimmed V and J ends, which lost 0 bases and 11 bases, there was a span of 13 bases. The CDR3 loop is CAWSVLGGGAFF. CDR3 DNA sequence: TGTGCCTGGAGTGTACTGGGCGGGGGCGCTTTCTTT.

The table lists this clone with a count of one. A read error may account for a junction end that differs from germline. This chain uses TRBV11-3 with TRBJ1-1; a weak D match, TRBD1 (5 bases). Germline V gives CDR1 SGHNT, CDR2 YENEEA. The CDR3 is 13 amino acids. The CDR3 DNA follows: TGTGCCAGCAGCTCTCGGGGGAACACTGAGGCTTTCTTT. It translates to CASSSRGNTEAFF.

CDR3 nucleotide sequence: TGTGCCGCCTCACGCTCCGGGGGTGACTACGAGCAGTACTTC. This codes for CAASRSGGDYEQYF. This rearrangement joins TRBV10-3 to TRBJ2-7, with TRBD2 as a possible D gene (6 bases). CDR1 ENHRY and CDR2 SYGVKD come from the germline V gene. The germline V and J ends were trimmed by 11 bases and 3 bases, with 20 bases remaining between them. The CDR3 covers 14 residues.

The rearrangement uses TRBV30 and TRBJ2-5; the D is unclear. V lost 4 bases and J lost 5, with 11 bases in between. The germline V gene has CDR1 GTSNPN and CDR2 SVGIG (reference sequence). CDR3 length: 12 residues. CDR3 DNA sequence: TGTGCCTGGACTAGTTCCCGGGAGACCCAGTACTTC. It codes for CAWTSSRETQYF.

The chain employs TRBV24-1 and TRBJ2-1, with 9 bases that match TRBD1. J was trimmed by 2 bases and V by 3 bases; bases with no gene match: 13. CDR3 length: 19 amino acids. Per germline, CDR1 KGHDR and CDR2 SFDVKD. CDR3 residues: CATSDEQGAQLRAYNEQFF. The CDR3 region has the DNA TGTGCCACCAGTGATGAACAGGGGGCCCAGCTCAGAGCCTACAATGAGCAGTTCTTC.

This clone was picked up a small number of times. The V call is TRBV28, the J call TRBJ2-7; D is possibly TRBD2 (6 bases). Germline values: CDR1 MDHEN, CDR2 SYDVKM. This CDR3 has 14 amino acids. V lost 5 bases and J 7 bases, leaving 18 bases between the germline ends. The CDR3 coding sequence is TGTGCCAGCAGTACCCATGGGGGAGGAGGTGAGCAGTACTTC. Translating it yields CASSTHGGGGEQYF.

The chain carries TRBV27 and TRBJ1-6, with 8 nucleotides matching TRBD1. Trimming cost V 9 bases and J 10 bases; bases outside gene matches: 8. Germline V gives CDR1 MNHEY, CDR2 SMNVEV (reference sequence). The CDR3 loop spans 13 amino acids. CDR3 in amino acids: CASYQGAGSPLHF. Here the CDR3 DNA reads TGTGCCAGTTACCAGGGGGCCGGCTCACCCCTCCACTTT.

The rearrangement links TRBV6-2 or TRBV6-3 to TRBJ1-5; D call uncertain. The CDR3 covers 14 residues. The germline V gene encodes CDR1 MNHEY and CDR2 SVGEGT. V lost 2 bases and J lost 1, with 6 bases in between. CDR3 in DNA: TGTGCCAGCAGTTACGCCGGGAGCAATCAGCCCCAGCATTTT. Translated, it gives CASSYAGSNQPQHF.

This chain uses TRBV14 with TRBJ1-3, with D unresolved. Between the trimmed V and J ends, which lost 4 bases and 4 bases, there was a span of 17 bases. Germline assignment: CDR1 SGHDN and CDR2 FVKESK. The CDR3 loop spans 16 amino acids. CDR3 region: CASSLVPRRAGNTIYF. In DNA, the CDR3 is TGTGCCAGCAGCCTTGTCCCTAGACGTGCGGGAAACACCATATATTTT.

This chain joins TRBV4-2 and TRBJ1-2, with D uncertain. The CDR3 loop spans 14 amino acids. V dropped 0 bases and J dropped 2 bases, with 7 bases sitting between them. Per germline, CDR1 LGHNA and CDR2 YNFKEQ. CDR3: CASSQDGGNYGYTF. CDR3 bases: TGTGCCAGCAGCCAAGATGGAGGGAACTATGGCTACACCTTC.

The chain employs TRBV11-3 and TRBJ2-3, with 12 positions matching TRBD2. J lost 5 bases, V lost 5 bases, and 8 bases had no gene match. Germline values: CDR1 SGHNT, CDR2 YENEEA. The CDR3 loop spans 16 amino acids. The CDR3 sequence is CASSPRLAGEGDTQYF. The CDR3 DNA follows: TGTGCCAGCAGCCCCAGACTAGCGGGAGAAGGAGATACGCAGTATTTT.

The chain carries TRBV29-1 and TRBJ2-1; the match to TRBD2 covers 8 bases. Germline V gene lookup returns CDR1 SQVTM and CDR2 ANQGSEA. The V and J ends lost 3 bases and 5 bases, in that order; junction bases with no gene match: 9. CDR3 length equals 15 residues. Written as DNA, the CDR3 is TGCAGCGTTGATTCGAGCGGGAGAGGTGACAATGAGCAGTTCTTC. Its translation: CSVDSSGRGDNEQFF.

The CDR3, as DNA: TGTGCCAGCAGCGCCGATGACAGGGGCTATGGCTACACCTTC. Its protein is CASSADDRGYGYTF. V and J are TRBV9 and TRBJ1-2, with 8 nucleotides matching TRBD1. Per the germline V gene, CDR1 is SGDLS and CDR2 is YYNGEE. The CDR3 has 14 residues. V shed 3 bases and J 4 bases; nucleotides not matched to a gene: 5. Full variable domain (rest looked up from reference TRBV9 and TRBJ1-2): DSGVTQTPKHLITATGQRVTLRCSPRSGDLSVYWYQQSLDQGLQFLIQYYNGEERAKGNILERFSAQQFPDLHSELNLSSLELGDSALYFCASSADDRGYGYTFGSGTRLTVV.

The chain joins TRBV19 to TRBJ1-2; D uncertain. This CDR3 is 15 amino acids long. V lost 1 base and J 4 bases, leaving 13 bases between the germline ends. Germline V gene lookup returns CDR1 LNHDA and CDR2 SQIVND (reference sequence). This chain's CDR3 is CASSIVPPGGYGYTF. Written as DNA, the CDR3 is TGTGCCAGTAGTATAGTTCCCCCCGGAGGCTATGGCTACACCTTC.

In this sample, this clone turned up once. The chain recombines TRBV11-3 with TRBJ2-2; 10 positions match TRBD2. The ends lost 6 bases at V and 4 bases at J; junction bases unmatched: 5. The CDR3 contains 15 residues. Germline V CDR1 and CDR2: SGHNT, YENEEA. CDR3 bases: TGTGCCAGCAGACCGGGACTAGCGAGCACCGGGGAGCTGTTTTTT. Translating it yields CASRPGLASTGELFF.